This TCR beta chain was profiled in a study of identifying expanded T cells in peripheral blood. Points from the study as a whole: Differentially abundant clones: about 1.1 between replicates, about 17 at around 14 days, around 19 at four.

The germline CDR1 and CDR2 sequences are MGHRA and YSYEKL. V dropped 2 bases and J dropped 3; count of bases not matched to a gene: 5. The CDR3 runs 15 residues. Healthy donors had no documented immune events, such as infections, while sampled. Concerning this clone itself: Its antigen is as yet unknown.

The repertoire was sequenced with immunoSEQ multiplex PCR; TCRdb's copy has only in-frame clones and lacks some. Of tens of thousands of clones listed, approximately 83% are singletons. The genes are TRBV4-1 and TRBJ2-3, with TRBD2 matching over 7 bases. The sequence was obtained from a person aged 18 to 75 in good health. Sequencing was done on a sample of blood. For the CDR3, the DNA is TGCGCCAGCAGCCAACTAGGGACTACTACAGATACGCAGTATTTT. It translates to CASSQLGTTTDTQYF.